Presented here are 20 T cell receptor beta chains from one specimen sequenced in a study of cytomegalovirus exposure and HLA in healthy donors. 60 Vbeta and 13 Jbeta primers were used in PCR. Produced via immunoSEQ multiplex PCR; TCRdb's table is partial and in-frame only. This sample yields some 88,000 clones, of which over 55% are seen a single time; roughly a sixth belongs to the top ten. Sequences were obtained from PBMCs. The receptors originated from a woman aged 18-29 years in good health and CMV-seropositive.

This chain joins TRBV10-3 and TRBJ2-3; D gene unclear. The V gene's germline CDR1 is ENHRY and CDR2 SYGVKD. With 3 bases removed from V and 1 base from J, the gap between germline ends came to 14 bases. The CDR3 sequence is 16 residues long. The chain's CDR3 is CAISDPVLRGTDTQYF. As DNA, the CDR3 is TGTGCCATCAGTGACCCGGTCCTACGGGGCACAGATACGCAGTATTTT.

This sequence joins TRBV5-4 and TRBJ1-1; TRBD1 is a possible D gene (5 bases). Trimming shortened V by 0 bases and J by 6 bases, and 15 bases separated the two germline ends. This CDR3 has 15 residues. Germline lookup yields CDR1 SGHNT and CDR2 YYREEE (reference sequence). Written as DNA, the CDR3 is TGTGCCAGCAGCTTGGTGGGGGGGGGAGGCGCTGAAGCTTTCTTT. This codes for CASSLVGGGGAEAFF.

The chain carries TRBV7-9 and TRBJ1-2; 8 positions match TRBD1. V shed 5 bases, J shed 0 bases, and the junction held 14 bases outside the gene matches. Germline CDR1 reads SEHNR; CDR2 reads FQNEAQ (reference sequence). This CDR3 is built from 18 residues. The CDR3: CASSPAGGLTLANYGYTF. As DNA, the CDR3 is TGTGCCAGCAGCCCTGCAGGGGGCCTTACCCTAGCTAACTATGGCTACACCTTC.

With regard to this clone: The same CDR3 arises from other DNA sequences in this sample as well. The chain couples TRBV7-9 to TRBJ1-1; perhaps TRBD1 as D (5 bases). CDR1 is SEHNR, CDR2 FQNEAQ, per germline (reference sequence). Trimming took off 4 bases at V and 2 bases at J, with 8 bases between the two ends. The CDR3 covers 13 residues. The CDR3 bases are TGTGCCAGCAGCTCAACAGGTAACACTGAAGCTTTCTTT. Translating it yields CASSSTGNTEAFF.

V usage is TRBV6-5 and J usage is TRBJ2-4; D is possibly TRBD1 (5 bases). The germline gives CDR1 MNHEY, CDR2 SVGAGI. This CDR3 comprises 13 residues. With 6 bases removed from V and 8 bases from J, the gap between germline ends came to 14 bases. The chain's CDR3 is CASRRQQGDIQYF. The CDR3 DNA follows: TGTGCCAGCAGGAGACAGCAAGGAGACATTCAGTACTTC.

This clone was recorded once. CDR3 in amino acids: CASSLLGAQPQHF. CDR3 sequence (DNA): TGTGCCAGCAGCTTGCTGGGGGCTCAGCCCCAGCATTTT. The gene calls are TRBV5-6 and TRBJ1-5; the D gene is possibly TRBD1 (6 bases). The CDR3 extends over 13 amino acids. Germline V CDR1 and CDR2: SGHDT, YYEEEE. Between the trimmed V and J ends, which lost 1 base and 6 bases, there was a span of 8 bases.

The table lists this clone with a count of one. This sequence joins TRBV5-1 and TRBJ1-4; unclear D gene. Germline V gene sequence: CDR1 SGHRS, CDR2 YFSETQ. The CDR3 runs 14 residues. V lost 0 bases and J lost 8, with 11 bases in between. This chain's CDR3 is CASSLAGESEKLFF. Here the CDR3 DNA reads TGCGCCAGCAGCTTGGCCGGGGAGAGCGAAAAACTGTTTTTT.

The chain joins TRBV5-1 to TRBJ1-2; 8 bases agree with TRBD1. This CDR3 region has 15 residues. Trimming removed 4 bases from V and 1 base from J; junction bases left unmatched: 6. Germline assignment: CDR1 SGHRS and CDR2 YFSETQ. The CDR3 loop is CASSLSRGLNYGYTF. In DNA form, the CDR3 reads TGCGCCAGCAGCCTCTCCAGGGGGCTTAACTATGGCTACACCTTC.

V is TRBV15 and J is TRBJ1-1, with D possibly TRBD1 on 6 matching bases. Germline CDR1 and CDR2: LNHNV and YYDKDF (reference sequence). This CDR3 has 13 residues. CDR3 in amino acids: CGQGPMMNTEAFF. The CDR3 DNA follows: TGTGGCCAGGGGCCAATGATGAACACTGAAGCTTTCTTT.

The gene calls are TRBV7-9 and TRBJ1-3, with TRBD1 identical over 7 bases. Germline CDR1 and CDR2: SEHNR and FQNEAQ (reference sequence). CDR3 size: 13 residues. Trimming took 11 bases from V and 3 from J; bases not matched to a gene: 7. DNA for the CDR3: TGTGCCTGCCCAGGGGGTGATGGAAACACCATATATTTT. This gives the protein CACPGGDGNTIYF.

J is TRBJ2-7 and V is TRBV10-3, with 14 bases aligning to TRBD2. The CDR3 runs 17 residues. The germline gives CDR1 ENHRY, CDR2 SYGVKD. After removal of 3 bases from V and 1 base from J, the junction contained 5 bases not matched to a gene. Here the CDR3 reads CAISDRTSGRQSYEQYF. The CDR3 bases are TGTGCCATCAGTGATAGGACTAGCGGGAGGCAATCCTACGAGCAGTACTTC.

Relative to its sample, this clone is medium-sized (0.01 to 0.1%). J is TRBJ2-3 and V is TRBV7-9; 10 bases map to TRBD1. The CDR3 has 16 amino acids. The trim removed 5 bases at V and 0 bases at J, leaving 5 bases unmatched. Germline CDR1 and CDR2: SEHNR and FQNEAQ (reference sequence). CDR3 protein: CASSIRDRGSTDTQYF. As DNA, the CDR3 is TGTGCCAGCAGCATCCGGGACAGGGGAAGCACAGATACGCAGTATTTT.

The genes are TRBV10-3 and TRBJ2-5, with a possible D match to TRBD1 (6 bases). Germline CDR1 and CDR2: ENHRY and SYGVKD. V lost 4 bases and J lost 2, with 8 bases in between. This CDR3 comprises 13 residues. CDR3 residues: CAISGTVQETQYF. CDR3 sequence (DNA): TGTGCCATCAGTGGGACAGTTCAAGAGACCCAGTACTTC.

This chain uses TRBV18 with TRBJ1-1; maybe TRBD1 (6 bases). The germline gives CDR1 KGHSH, CDR2 LQKENI. The length of the CDR3 is 15 residues. V was shortened by 8 bases and J by 2 bases, with 18 bases between the two germline ends. Written as DNA, the CDR3 is TGTGCCAGCCTACCGTCACAGGGTACCAACACTGAAGCTTTCTTT. This codes for CASLPSQGTNTEAFF.

This chain connects TRBV5-4 to TRBJ2-5; D gene uncertain. The CDR3 extends over 13 amino acids. The germline V gene encodes CDR1 SGHNT and CDR2 YYREEE (reference sequence). The V and J ends lost 4 bases and 3 bases respectively, with 10 bases between them. The CDR3 here is CASSVDAEETQYF. In DNA, the CDR3 is TGTGCCAGCAGCGTGGATGCAGAAGAGACCCAGTACTTC.

The genes are TRBV6-5 and TRBJ2-7; a weak D match, TRBD2 (6 bases). The V end was cut by 7 bases, the J end by 0 bases, with 10 bases between. The CDR3 loop spans 13 amino acids. From germline, CDR1 is MNHEY and CDR2 SVGAGI. The CDR3, as DNA: TGTGCCAGCACTGGGGGGAGCTCCTACGAGCAGTACTTC. It yields the protein CASTGGSSYEQYF.

Points on this clone: A read error is likely, as this CDR3 ends without the conserved phenylalanine or tryptophan. CDR3 loop: CASSPGTRNIQYL. The CDR3 DNA reads as TGTGCCAGCAGCCCCGGGACACGGAACATTCAGTACCTC. The V and J genes are TRBV9 and TRBJ2-4; possible D gene TRBD1, 6 bases. Germline V gene sequence: CDR1 SGDLS, CDR2 YYNGEE. There are 13 residues in the CDR3. Trimming took off 4 bases at V and 7 bases at J, with 12 bases between the two ends.

The rearrangement uses TRBV4-2 and TRBJ1-6; the D gene is possibly TRBD1 (6 bases). This CDR3 is built from 14 residues. Looked up from germline, CDR1 is LGHNA and CDR2 is YNFKEQ. V was shortened by 7 bases and J by 7 bases, with 14 bases between the two germline ends. The CDR3 protein is CASIIGQPNSPLHF. The CDR3, as DNA: TGTGCCAGCATCATCGGACAGCCGAATTCACCCCTCCACTTT.

This clone showed up just a few times. The chain combines TRBV25-1 with TRBJ2-3; TRBD2 might be the D (6 bases). Trimming took 7 bases from V and 4 from J, leaving 18 bases between them. The CDR3 is made up of 15 amino acids. Germline loops: CDR1 MGHDK, CDR2 SYGVNS. Written as DNA, the CDR3 is TGTGCCAGCACCGGGGGACTCCCGGGGGCAGATACGCAGTATTTT. It specifies CASTGGLPGADTQYF.

This clone was detected a few times. This chain joins TRBV27 and TRBJ2-7, with 9 bases matching TRBD1. This CDR3 has 12 amino acids. Losses at the gene ends were 8 bases for V and 6 bases for J; bases not matched to a gene: 5. Germline CDR1 is MNHEY and CDR2 is SMNVEV (reference sequence). CDR3 residues: CASGGQGSEQYF. As DNA, the CDR3 is TGTGCCAGCGGGGGACAGGGAAGCGAGCAGTACTTC.